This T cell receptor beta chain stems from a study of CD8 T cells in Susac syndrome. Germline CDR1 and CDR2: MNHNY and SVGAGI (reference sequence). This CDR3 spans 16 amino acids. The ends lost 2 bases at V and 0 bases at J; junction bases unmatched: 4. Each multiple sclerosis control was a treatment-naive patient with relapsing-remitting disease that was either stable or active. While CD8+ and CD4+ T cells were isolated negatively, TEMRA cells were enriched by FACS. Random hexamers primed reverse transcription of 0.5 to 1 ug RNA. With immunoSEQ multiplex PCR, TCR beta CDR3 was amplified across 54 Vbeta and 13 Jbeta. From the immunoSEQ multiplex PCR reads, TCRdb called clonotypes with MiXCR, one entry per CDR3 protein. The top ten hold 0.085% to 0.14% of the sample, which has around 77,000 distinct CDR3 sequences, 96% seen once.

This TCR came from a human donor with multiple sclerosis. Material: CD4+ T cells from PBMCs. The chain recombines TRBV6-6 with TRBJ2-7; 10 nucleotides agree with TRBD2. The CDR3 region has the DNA TGTGCCAGCAGTTACGGGGGACTAGCGATCTCCTACGAGCAGTACTTC. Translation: CASSYGGLAISYEQYF.